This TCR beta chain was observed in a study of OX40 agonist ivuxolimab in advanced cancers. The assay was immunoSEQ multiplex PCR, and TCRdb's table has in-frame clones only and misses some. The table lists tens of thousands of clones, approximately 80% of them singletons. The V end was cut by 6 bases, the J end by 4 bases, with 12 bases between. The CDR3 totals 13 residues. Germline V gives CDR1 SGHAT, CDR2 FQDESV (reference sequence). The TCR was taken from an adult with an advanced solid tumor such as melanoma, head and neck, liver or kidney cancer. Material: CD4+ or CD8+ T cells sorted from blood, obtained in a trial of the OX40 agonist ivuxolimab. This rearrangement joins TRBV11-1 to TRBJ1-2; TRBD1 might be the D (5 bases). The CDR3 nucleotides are TGTGCCAGCAGTCAGGGCCCTAGCTATGGCTACACCTTC. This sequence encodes CASSQGPSYGYTF.